The entry below gives a single T cell receptor (beta chain) sequence along with its context. Its antigen is currently unknown. 13 Jbeta primers and 60 Vbeta primers were used for the PCR. Only in-frame clones appear in the TCRdb table, and some are missing; sequencing was by immunoSEQ multiplex PCR. The sample data list about 67,000 clones. This entry is derived from a study of cytomegalovirus exposure and HLA in healthy donors. Looking at the study overall: An earlier analysis found 117 million unique TCR beta sequences from 150 million to 200 million T cells. Within an early data release were around 87 million unique TCRs drawn from HLA-typed donors.

CDR3 length: 15 residues. Trimming took 4 bases from V and 6 from J; bases not matched to a gene: 9. Per germline, CDR1 LGHNA and CDR2 YSLEER. The study's findings and limits: Immune exposure information comprised only CMV serostatus.

The V call is TRBV4-3, the J call TRBJ1-2, with TRBD1 matching 9 bases. The sample was PBMCs. This TCR was sampled from a woman in her 40s in good health and CMV-seropositive. The CDR3 loop reads CASSLNPGQGDGYTF. CDR3 DNA sequence: TGCGCCAGCAGCCTTAACCCGGGACAGGGTGATGGCTACACCTTC.